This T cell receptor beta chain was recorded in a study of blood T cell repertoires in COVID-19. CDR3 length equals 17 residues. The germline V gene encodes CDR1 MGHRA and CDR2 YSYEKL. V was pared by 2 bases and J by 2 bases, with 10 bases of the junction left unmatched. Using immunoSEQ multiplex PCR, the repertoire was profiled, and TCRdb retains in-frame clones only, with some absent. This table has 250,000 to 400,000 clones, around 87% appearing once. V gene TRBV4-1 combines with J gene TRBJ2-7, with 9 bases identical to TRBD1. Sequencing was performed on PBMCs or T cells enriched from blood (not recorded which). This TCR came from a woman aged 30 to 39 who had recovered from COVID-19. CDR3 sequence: CASSQSPGQGSPYEQYF. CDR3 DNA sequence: TGCGCCAGCAGCCAAAGTCCGGGACAGGGATCCCCCTACGAGCAGTACTTC.